The 17 T cell receptor beta chains reported below all come from one sample, sequenced in a study of blood T cells in healthy people across ages. Next came a second PCR, run for about 7 to 12 cycles, which used a sample-barcoded 5' primer along with a J-beta primer mix. TCRdb called the 5' RACE reads again in MiXCR, with one record for every CDR3 protein. In the table there are some 1 million distinct CDR3 sequences, less than 50% of which are singletons. Material: blood. The receptors were gathered from a woman in her sixties or seventies in good health.

J is TRBJ2-7 and V is TRBV20-1; TRBD1 matches at 7 bases. The CDR3 totals 11 residues. V shed 5 bases, J shed 4 bases, and the junction held 2 bases outside the gene matches. The V gene's germline CDR1 is DFQATT and CDR2 SNEGSKA (reference sequence). DNA of the CDR3: TGCAGTGCTGGGACAGAATACGAGCAGTACTTC. Translating gives CSAGTEYEQYF.

This chain uses TRBV6-6 with TRBJ1-1; D is ambiguous. The ends were cut back, 4 bases at V and 2 bases at J, with 11 bases in the middle. The CDR3 runs to 14 residues. CDR1 MNHNY and CDR2 SVGAGI come from the germline V gene (reference sequence). The CDR3 protein is CASSLNKENTEAFF. The CDR3 nucleotides are TGTGCCAGCAGTTTAAATAAGGAAAACACTGAAGCTTTCTTT.

This chain connects TRBV7-9 to TRBJ2-4; D is ambiguous. The ends were cut back, 9 bases at V and 5 bases at J, with 20 bases in the middle. Germline CDR1 and CDR2: SEHNR and FQNEAQ (reference sequence). CDR3 size: 15 residues. CDR3 sequence: CASTYPPLTENIQYF. The CDR3 region has the DNA TGTGCCAGTACCTATCCACCCCTGACGGAAAACATTCAGTACTTC.

V gene TRBV6-2 or TRBV6-3 combines with J gene TRBJ2-1, with TRBD1 matching over 9 bases. The CDR3 extends over 12 amino acids. CDR1 and CDR2 (germline): MNHEY, SVGEGT. The ends lost 8 bases at V and 12 bases at J; junction bases unmatched: 8. CDR3 region: CASGGQGHVQFF. CDR3 bases: TGTGCCAGCGGTGGACAGGGGCATGTGCAGTTCTTC.

The chain uses TRBV28 and TRBJ2-1; TRBD1 aligns across 7 bases. The V segment lost 5 bases and the J segment 0 bases; nucleotides outside the gene matches: 4. Germline V gene lookup returns CDR1 MDHEN and CDR2 SYDVKM. The CDR3 covers 15 residues. CDR3 protein: CASSTQGSSYNEQFF. The CDR3, as DNA: TGTGCCAGCAGTACACAGGGGAGCTCCTACAATGAGCAGTTCTTC.

With regard to this clonotype: A much larger clone lies a single base off, so this may be a read error. The V gene is TRBV27, the J gene TRBJ2-5; a weak D match, TRBD2 (6 bases). This CDR3 is 14 amino acids long. Germline V lookup: CDR1 MNHEY, CDR2 SMNVEV (reference sequence). Trimming took off 6 bases at V and 11 bases at J, with 22 bases between the two ends. The CDR3 DNA follows: TGTGCCAGCAGGGTACTAGCCCAACGAAATGAGCAGTACTTC. As protein: CASRVLAQRNEQYF.

This chain joins TRBV7-9 and TRBJ2-5; 8 bases are a match to TRBD1. The last part of the DNA fits TRBJ2-7 better; the J call may be wrong. The CDR3 is made up of 15 amino acids. CDR1 is SEHNR and CDR2 is FQNEAQ in the germline V gene (reference sequence). CDR3 DNA: TGTGCCAGCAGCGCAGGGGGCGCCCCTATAAACGAGCAGTACTTC. It is translated as CASSAGGAPINEQYF.

The rearrangement links TRBV20-1 to TRBJ1-5; weak D call: TRBD1 (5 bases). The V end lost 3 bases, the J end lost 2 bases, and 8 bases lay between the germline ends. CDR3 length: 13 amino acids. Germline lookup yields CDR1 DFQATT and CDR2 SNEGSKA (reference sequence). The CDR3: CSASGGGNQPQHF. Here the CDR3 DNA reads TGCAGTGCTAGTGGGGGGGGCAATCAGCCCCAGCATTTT.

In the case of this clonotype: It is unclear where the CDR3 begins or ends on the DNA, so no DNA is shown, and the CDR3 is as TCRdb lists it. V gene TRBV11-2 combines with J gene TRBJ1-2; whether TRBD1, the table's D call, matches the DNA was not checked. CDR1 is SGHAT and CDR2 is FQNNGV in the germline V gene. The CDR3 totals 21 residues, both ends included. The CDR3 loop reads CASSLTGMGNQPQHFADGYTF.

This clonotype was counted between two and nine times. The chain joins TRBV7-9 to TRBJ1-6; TRBD1 might be the D (6 bases). The CDR3 spans 15 residues. V lost 0 bases and J 9 bases, leaving 12 bases between the germline ends. Germline CDR1 SEHNR, CDR2 FQNEAQ (reference sequence). The CDR3 DNA follows: TGTGCCAGCAGCTTAGCAGGGGGGAACGGTTCACCCCTCCACTTT. It translates to CASSLAGGNGSPLHF. Together with reference TRBV7-9 and TRBJ1-6, the CDR3 gives the full variable domain: DTGVSQNPRHKITKRGQNVTFRCDPISEHNRLYWYRQTLGQGPEFLTYFQNEAQLEKSRLLSDRFSAERPKGSFSTLEIQRTEQGDSAMYLCASSLAGGNGSPLHFGNGTRLTVT.

The rearrangement joins TRBV7-9 to TRBJ2-1; 7 nucleotides align to TRBD2. The CDR3 is made up of 15 amino acids. Germline loops: CDR1 SEHNR, CDR2 FQNEAQ (reference sequence). V was clipped by 6 bases and J by 8 bases; unmatched bases: 13. The DNA of the CDR3 is TGTGCCAGCAGTCGCGGGAGCCACTACAATGATGAGCAGTTCTTC. Its translation: CASSRGSHYNDEQFF.

In this sample, this clonotype turned up once. The chain couples TRBV20-1 to TRBJ2-1; D not certain. CDR1 DFQATT and CDR2 SNEGSKA come from the germline V gene (reference sequence). The CDR3 sequence is 14 residues long. Trimming took 8 bases from V and 0 from J, leaving 14 bases between them. As DNA, the CDR3 is TGCAGTACTACCCCTTGGAGCTCCTACAATGAGCAGTTCTTC. As protein: CSTTPWSSYNEQFF.

This clonotype turned up a few times. The V and J genes are TRBV29-1 and TRBJ1-1, with TRBD1 as a possible D gene (5 bases). V was shortened by 0 bases and J by 1 base, with 21 bases between the two germline ends. The germline V gene has CDR1 SQVTM and CDR2 ANQGSEA. The CDR3 spans 18 residues. The CDR3 DNA is TGCAGCGTTGAAGACCTGGGGGGGGGGAATTTCGGGAACACTGAAGCTTTCTTT. It codes for CSVEDLGGGNFGNTEAFF.

The chain couples TRBV7-2 to TRBJ2-1; D remains unclear. The ends were cut back, 0 bases at V and 12 bases at J, with 12 bases in the middle. Germline loops: CDR1 SGHTA, CDR2 FQGNSA. The CDR3 has 13 amino acids. CDR3 residues: CASSLAPDAGQFF. The CDR3 DNA is TGTGCCAGCAGCTTAGCCCCAGATGCTGGGCAGTTCTTC.

V gene TRBV6-2 or TRBV6-3 combines with J gene TRBJ2-1; 15 bases are shared with TRBD2. The junction had 6 bases not matched to a gene; V was cut back by 5 bases and J by 7 bases. The V gene's germline CDR1 is MNHEY and CDR2 SVGEGT. The CDR3 sequence is 16 residues long. CDR3 coding DNA: TGTGCCAGCAGTGCCCGGGGACTAGCGGGAGGAAATGAGCAGTTCTTC. Protein product: CASSARGLAGGNEQFF.

This clonotype came up once. With a much larger clone just one base away, this may be a read error. The rearrangement links TRBV2 to TRBJ2-7; weak D call: TRBD1 (6 bases). The CDR3 loop spans 13 amino acids. The germline gives CDR1 SNHLY, CDR2 FYNNEI. CDR3 nucleotide sequence: TGTGCCCGCAGTTGGACAGCCTCCTACGAGCAGTACTTC. As protein: CARSWTASYEQYF.

This clonotype has just a few counts. The V and J genes are TRBV5-1 and TRBJ1-5; TRBD1 is a possible D gene (6 bases). Between the trimmed V and J ends, which lost 0 bases and 3 bases, there was a span of 13 bases. Germline V CDR1 and CDR2: SGHRS, YFSETQ. This CDR3 has 16 amino acids. The CDR3 DNA reads as TGCGCCAGCAGCTTGGAGGGGGGCACAATCAATCAGCCCCAGCATTTT. Protein product: CASSLEGGTINQPQHF.